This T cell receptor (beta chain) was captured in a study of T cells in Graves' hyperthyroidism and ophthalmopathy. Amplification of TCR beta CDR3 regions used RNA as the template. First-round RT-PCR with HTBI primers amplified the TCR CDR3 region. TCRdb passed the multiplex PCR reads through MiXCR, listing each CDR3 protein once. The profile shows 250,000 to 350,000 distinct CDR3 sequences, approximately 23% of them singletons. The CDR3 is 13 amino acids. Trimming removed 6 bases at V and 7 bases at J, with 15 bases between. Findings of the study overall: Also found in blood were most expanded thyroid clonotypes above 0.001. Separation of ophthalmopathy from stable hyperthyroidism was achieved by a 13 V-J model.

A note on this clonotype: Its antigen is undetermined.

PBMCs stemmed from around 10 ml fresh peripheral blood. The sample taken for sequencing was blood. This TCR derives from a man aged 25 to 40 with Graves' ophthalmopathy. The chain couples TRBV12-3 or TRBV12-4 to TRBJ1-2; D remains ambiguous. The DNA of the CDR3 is TGTGCCAGCAGCCCTAGGGAAGGGTCTGGCTACACCTTC. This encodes CASSPREGSGYTF.